This T cell receptor beta chain originates from a study of STAT3 mutations in large granular lymphocyte leukemia. Study-wide background: Roughly half of the longitudinally sequenced T-LGLL patients carried detectable canonical activating STAT3 mutations. Study conclusions and caveats: Persisting codominant clonotypes may have hidden a small pathogenic clone. Every T-cell large granular lymphocyte leukemia patient had at least one immunodominant TCR beta clonotype. All newly emerging clones after therapy were STAT3 wild type. Suggested: STAT3 mutation was not the ancestral event for these clonal expansions.

Worth noting for this clone: Its antigen remains unidentified.

Clones were read by immunoSEQ multiplex PCR, and TCRdb kept only the in-frame ones, dropping some. This table holds 12,000 or so clones, 65% to 90% found once. CDR1 is LGHNA and CDR2 is YSLEER in the germline V gene. Trimming at V came to 4 bases and at J to 7 bases, leaving 7 bases not matched to a gene. The CDR3 totals 15 residues. V is TRBV4-3 and J is TRBJ2-5; 12 bases are shared with TRBD1. This receptor was taken from an elderly man with T-cell large granular lymphocyte leukemia. Some clones in this sample may be carry-over from other donors' samples. Sequencing was performed on peripheral blood mononuclear cells. The CDR3 spells CASSPGQGAFGTQYF. The CDR3 DNA follows: TGCGCCAGCAGCCCGGGACAGGGGGCCTTCGGGACCCAGTACTTC.